A selection of T cell receptor beta chains follows, all from one sample in a study of cytomegalovirus exposure and HLA in healthy donors. Assay used: immunoSEQ multiplex PCR; TCRdb lists only in-frame clones, some missing. The sample contains 150,000 to 200,000 clones, more than 75% of which appear only once. Sequencing was performed on PBMCs. The source is a woman between 50 and 59 years old in good health and CMV-seronegative. CDR3s include the opening cysteine and the closing phenylalanine or tryptophan. A D gene is named only where the DNA matches it firmly. Part of the rows lack a size; the others show once, few, many or a class for expanded clones.

>17|TRBJ1-1|few|TRBD1|TRBV6-1
CASSVNRDRGLRGEAFF
TGTGCCAGCAGTGTCAACCGGGACAGGGGGCTTCGGGGTGAAGCTTTCTTT
>17|TRBJ1-5|NA|TRBD1|TRBV2
CASSDETGVPSNQPQHF
TGTGCCAGCAGTGATGAGACAGGGGTCCCTAGCAATCAGCCCCAGCATTTT
>15|TRBJ1-2|NA|NA|TRBV10-2
CASSRTERGVYGYTF
TGCGCCAGCAGTCGCACCGAAAGAGGAGTCTATGGCTACACCTTC
>15|TRBJ2-7|NA|TRBD1|TRBV6-1
CASSSPRTGGYEQYF
TGTGCCAGCAGCTCACCCCGGACAGGGGGTTACGAGCAGTACTTC
>17|TRBJ2-1|NA|TRBD1|TRBV4-3
CASSQEGTGSSYNEQFF
TGCGCCAGCAGCCAGGAAGGGACAGGGAGCTCCTACAATGAGCAGTTCTTC
>20|TRBJ2-2|NA|TRBD1|TRBV4-3
CASSQQLPRDRSPTTGELFF
TGCGCCAGCAGCCAACAACTACCACGGGACAGGAGTCCGACCACCGGGGAGCTGTTTTTT
>16|TRBJ2-7|once|TRBD1|TRBV6-6
CASSYGKGTEPYEQYF
TGTGCCAGCAGTTACGGAAAAGGGACAGAACCTTACGAGCAGTACTTC
>11|TRBJ1-1|NA|NA|TRBV20-1
CSASRGTEAFF
TGCAGTGCTAGCAGGGGCACTGAAGCTTTCTTT
>16|TRBJ2-7|NA|TRBD1|TRBV4-1
CASSPARDRGIYEQYF
TGCGCCAGCAGCCCCGCCCGGGACAGGGGGATCTACGAGCAGTACTTC
>16|TRBJ2-1|NA|NA|TRBV5-1
CASSPDSLGFYNEQFF
TGCGCCAGCAGCCCGGACAGCCTGGGATTCTACAATGAGCAGTTCTTC
>13|TRBJ2-3|NA|NA|TRBV9
CASSVGVRDTQYF
TGTGCCAGCAGCGTCGGTGTGCGAGATACGCAGTATTTT
>13|TRBJ1-1|NA|NA|TRBV19
CASSWGEVAEAFF
TGTGCCAGTAGTTGGGGGGAGGTGGCTGAAGCTTTCTTT
>15|TRBJ2-1|NA|TRBD2|TRBV9
CASSVSGGTHNEQFF
TGTGCCAGCAGCGTTAGCGGGGGGACTCACAATGAGCAGTTCTTC
>16|TRBJ2-7|few|NA|TRBV10-3
CAISESGSLSSYEQYF
TGTGCCATCAGTGAGTCGGGCAGCCTAAGCTCCTACGAGCAGTACTTC
>12|TRBJ2-5|few|NA|TRBV4-1
CASSQGGETQYF
TGCGCCAGCAGCCAAGGAGGAGAGACCCAGTACTTC
>14|TRBJ2-5|NA|NA|TRBV2
CASSSLTGTAEQYF
TGTGCCAGCAGCTCTCTTACAGGGACGGCGGAGCAGTACTTC
>12|TRBJ2-5|NA|NA|TRBV28
CASSLSAETQYF
TGTGCCAGCAGTCTGTCCGCGGAGACCCAGTACTTC
>15|TRBJ2-1|NA|TRBD2|TRBV2
CASTVLAGRYNEQFF
TGTGCCAGCACCGTTCTAGCGGGGCGTTACAATGAGCAGTTCTTC
>17|TRBJ1-5|NA|TRBD1|TRBV9
CASSVALRTGFDQPQHF
TGTGCCAGCAGCGTAGCTTTGAGGACAGGGTTTGATCAGCCCCAGCATTTT